This entry lists 17 T cell receptor beta chains sequenced from one sample in a study of spatial heterogeneity in lung cancer. TCRdb ran MiXCR on the 5' RACE reads and lists one entry per CDR3 protein. The repertoire holds about 52,000 distinct CDR3 sequences, with 6% to 8.5% as singletons. Time point denoted: blood at routine non-recurrence follow-up after resection. Material for sequencing was whole RNA from tumor, nontumor lung or frozen PBMC, left unsorted. Source: PBMCs, taken at follow-up. The source of these receptors is a female donor with early-stage non-small cell lung cancer.

Many counts were recorded for this clonotype. The gene calls are TRBV9 and TRBJ1-2, with TRBD1 matching 9 bases. Germline V gene data show CDR1 as SGDLS and CDR2 as YYNGEE. V lost 3 bases, J lost 4 bases, and 13 bases stayed unmatched. The CDR3 has 17 residues. This CDR3 is CASSAGTGSREGYGYTF. CDR3 in DNA: TGTGCCAGCAGCGCCGGGACAGGGAGTAGGGAGGGCTATGGCTACACCTTC.

This clonotype was observed many times. The genes are TRBV6-1 and TRBJ2-2; TRBD1 matches 9 bases. J was trimmed by 7 bases and V by 2 bases; bases with no gene match: 5. CDR1 and CDR2 (germline): MNHNS, SASEGT. The CDR3 runs 15 residues. CDR3 sequence: CASSERDREDGELFF. CDR3 in DNA: TGTGCCAGCAGTGAAAGGGACAGGGAGGACGGGGAGCTGTTTTTT.

The chain is built from TRBV20-1 and TRBJ1-4; D remains unclear. Germline CDR1 and CDR2: DFQATT and SNEGSKA (reference sequence). The CDR3 loop spans 18 amino acids. Trimming took off 0 bases at V and 6 bases at J, with 23 bases between the two ends. The CDR3 DNA reads as TGCAGTGCTAGAGAACCGAACAGCGTGTTGGCCACGTATGAAAAACTGTTTTTT. Encoded protein: CSAREPNSVLATYEKLFF.

This clonotype was recorded a few times. The gene calls are TRBV5-1 and TRBJ1-2, with unresolved D. The germline gives CDR1 SGHRS, CDR2 YFSETQ. Deletions cut 0 bases from V and 10 bases from J, with 13 bases between. This CDR3 has 13 amino acids. The CDR3 here is CASSLDPAQAYTF. CDR3 nucleotides: TGCGCCAGCAGCTTGGATCCGGCTCAGGCCTACACCTTC.

In its sample, this clonotype was seen a few times. The genes are TRBV6-2 or TRBV6-3 and TRBJ2-7; possibly TRBD2 for D (6 bases). Trimming took 11 bases from V and 3 from J, leaving 29 bases between them. The CDR3 contains 17 residues. CDR1 is MNHEY, CDR2 SVGEGT, per germline. Here the CDR3 DNA reads TGTGCCGTACTCCCCGGGACTCACAAGACTGGGGGCTACGAGCAGTACTTC. Its translation: CAVLPGTHKTGGYEQYF.

Ten or more counts support this clonotype. The J gene is TRBJ2-1, the V gene TRBV11-2; D gene uncertain. The CDR3 is 11 residues long. The V end lost 2 bases, the J end lost 9 bases, and 5 bases lay between the germline ends. Germline loops: CDR1 SGHAT, CDR2 FQNNGV. Written as DNA, the CDR3 is TGTGCCAGCAGCTTACGGGCTGAGCAGTTCTTC. Translated, it gives CASSLRAEQFF. Filled out from reference TRBV11-2 and TRBJ2-1, the complete variable domain reads EAGVAQSPRYKIIEKRQSVAFWCNPISGHATLYWYQQILGQGPKLLIQFQNNGVVDDSQLPKDRFSAERLKGVDSTLKIQPAKLEDSAVYLCASSLRAEQFFGPGTRLTVL.

This clonotype showed up many times. The chain is built from TRBV7-6 and TRBJ1-1; TRBD1 agrees at 9 bases. The CDR3 has 15 amino acids. Germline assignment: CDR1 SGHVS and CDR2 FNYEAQ. V was pared by 4 bases and J by 2 bases, with 5 bases of the junction left unmatched. CDR3 amino acids: CASSSWTGDNTEAFF. The CDR3 nucleotides are TGTGCCAGCAGCTCCTGGACAGGGGATAACACTGAAGCTTTCTTT.

This clonotype was seen ten or more times. The chain recombines TRBV3-1 with TRBJ2-7; 8 bases agree with TRBD1. Germline assignment: CDR1 LGHDT and CDR2 YNNKEL (reference sequence). V gave up 4 bases and J gave up 3 bases; unmatched junction bases: 5. CDR3 length: 14 residues. The CDR3 nucleotides are TGTGCCAGCAGCCCCCGGACAGGGCGCTACGAGCAGTACTTC. Encoded protein: CASSPRTGRYEQYF.

This clonotype was seen at least ten times. V and J are TRBV7-2 and TRBJ2-6; D may be TRBD2 (6 bases). Germline V gene lookup returns CDR1 SGHTA and CDR2 FQGNSA. The V end lost 7 bases, the J end lost 4 bases, and 14 bases lay between the germline ends. CDR3 length equals 15 residues. DNA of the CDR3: TGTGCCAGCATCCGGGGACTCCTCGGGGCCAACGTCCTGACTTTC. This encodes CASIRGLLGANVLTF.

The table lists this clonotype with a few counts. V and J are TRBV20-1 and TRBJ2-7; D is perhaps TRBD2 (6 bases). V dropped 4 bases and J dropped 0 bases, with 19 bases sitting between them. The CDR3 length is 16 residues. Germline V lookup: CDR1 DFQATT, CDR2 SNEGSKA (reference sequence). DNA for the CDR3: TGCAGTGCTATGGGCGGGGCAGCCGCTAGCTCCTACGAGCAGTACTTC. Translated: CSAMGGAAASSYEQYF.

The chain couples TRBV3-1 to TRBJ2-4; 7 bases line up with TRBD1. Germline trimming cut 5 bases from V and 0 bases from J; bases unmatched to any gene: 7. This CDR3 is built from 16 residues. The V gene's germline CDR1 is LGHDT and CDR2 YNNKEL (reference sequence). The CDR3 DNA sequence: TGTGCCAGCAGCTTTAGACAGGGTTTAGCCAAAAACATTCAGTACTTC. It codes for CASSFRQGLAKNIQYF.

The J gene is TRBJ1-1, the V gene TRBV21-1; TRBD1 is taken as the D call from the table, unchecked against the DNA. TRBV21-1 is a known pseudogene. The CDR3 sequence is 19 residues long. CDR3 amino acids: CASSKRSPLPETGGPEAFF. Here the CDR3 DNA reads TGTGCCAGCAGCAAACGATCCCCCCTACCTGAGACAGGGGGACCTGAAGCTTTCTTT.

The sample holds many counts of this clonotype. The V gene is TRBV4-1, the J gene TRBJ1-1, with a tentative D call TRBD1 (5 bases). Per germline, CDR1 MGHRA and CDR2 YSYEKL. Trimming removed 0 bases from V and 3 bases from J, with 17 bases in between. The CDR3 extends over 17 amino acids. The DNA for the CDR3 is TGCGCCAGCAGCCAAGATGGGGCAGGGAAATGGGACACTGAAGCTTTCTTT. It specifies CASSQDGAGKWDTEAFF.

This clonotype was picked up a small number of times. The chain couples TRBV20-1 to TRBJ1-1; D is uncertain. This CDR3 spans 12 amino acids. CDR1 is DFQATT, CDR2 SNEGSKA, per germline (reference sequence). Trimming shortened V by 3 bases and J by 5 bases, and 10 bases separated the two germline ends. DNA of the CDR3: TGCAGTGCTAGTAGCGGGGTGACTGAAGCTTTCTTT. It yields the protein CSASSGVTEAFF.

In its sample, this clonotype was seen many times. The rearrangement joins TRBV11-2 to TRBJ1-2; the D is unclear. Trimming pared 3 bases from V and 9 bases from J, leaving 14 bases between. This CDR3 has 13 amino acids. Germline lookup yields CDR1 SGHAT and CDR2 FQNNGV. The CDR3: CASSFRRVGSYTF. CDR3 nucleotides: TGTGCCAGCAGCTTTCGGAGGGTCGGGAGCTACACCTTC.

This clonotype was observed at least ten times. The gene calls are TRBV6-6 and TRBJ1-1; 9 bases map to TRBD1. This CDR3 has 13 amino acids. The ends lost 5 bases at V and 6 bases at J; junction bases unmatched: 4. Germline loops: CDR1 MNHNY, CDR2 SVGAGI (reference sequence). The CDR3 nucleotides are TGTGCCAGCAGTACCACAGGGGGCTCTGAAGCTTTCTTT. Protein sequence: CASSTTGGSEAFF.

This clonotype has more than one count but fewer than ten. V gene TRBV5-1 combines with J gene TRBJ1-4; D perhaps matches TRBD1 (5 bases). V shed 3 bases and J shed 0 bases, with 12 bases lying between them. CDR1 and CDR2 (germline): SGHRS, YFSETQ. This CDR3 has 16 residues. The CDR3 DNA reads TGCGCCAGCAGCTCCGACGGAGGGGCAACTAATGAAAAACTGTTTTTT. It encodes CASSSDGGATNEKLFF.